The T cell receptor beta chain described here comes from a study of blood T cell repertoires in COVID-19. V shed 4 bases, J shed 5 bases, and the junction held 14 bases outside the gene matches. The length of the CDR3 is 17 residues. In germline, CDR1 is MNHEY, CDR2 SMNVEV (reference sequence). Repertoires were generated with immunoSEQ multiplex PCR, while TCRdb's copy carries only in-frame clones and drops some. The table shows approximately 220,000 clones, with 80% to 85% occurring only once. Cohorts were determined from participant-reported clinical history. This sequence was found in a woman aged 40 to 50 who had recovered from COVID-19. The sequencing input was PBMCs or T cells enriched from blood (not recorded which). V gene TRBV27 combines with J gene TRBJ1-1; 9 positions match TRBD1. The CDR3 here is CASSSTPPGTGWTEAFF. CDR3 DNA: TGTGCCAGCAGTTCGACCCCTCCCGGGACAGGGTGGACTGAAGCTTTCTTT.